The TCR beta chain under discussion was sequenced for a study of T cell responses to AZD1222 COVID-19 vaccine. Notes on the study in general: Clonal diversity may have been underestimated in mostly white British donors. Only after the peak T cell response were repertoires sampled.

Points on this clone: Its antigen is not identified.

Germline V CDR1 and CDR2: SGHNT, YYREEE (reference sequence). This CDR3 comprises 14 residues. The ends lost 4 bases at V and 10 bases at J; junction bases unmatched: 8. Assay: immunoSEQ multiplex PCR; the TCRdb copy retains only in-frame clones and omits some. The sample includes about 72,000 clones, 80% to 90% of them seen just once. The clonotype originates from an adult who received the AZD1222 COVID-19 vaccine. Specimen: peripheral blood, collected 28 days after the second AZD1222 dose. The chain uses TRBV5-4 and TRBJ1-6, with 7 bases that match TRBD1. CDR3 region: CASSPSTGQSPLHF. The CDR3 DNA is TGTGCCAGCAGCCCTTCAACGGGACAGTCACCCCTCCACTTT.